The TCR beta chain described here comes from a study of blood T cell repertoires in COVID-19. Study in general: T cells, B-cell-depleted T cells, or PBMCs supplied cDNA or gDNA.

Original processing methods: Researchers report that nucleated cell counts were estimated from reference gene primer amplification. Clones were read by immunoSEQ multiplex PCR, and TCRdb kept only the in-frame ones, dropping some. That table furnishes V, J and clone size, whereas the DNA furnished D and trimming. The sample yields approximately 260,000 clones, around 87% seen once. Residents of 24 US areas, aged 18 to 89 years, made up the participants. Participants' reported clinical history set cohort assignment. CDR1 and CDR2 (germline): SGDLS, YYNGEE. V was clipped by 3 bases and J by 0 bases; unmatched bases: 11. The length of the CDR3 is 19 residues.

The sequence came from a woman in her 30s with acute COVID-19. The chain recombines TRBV9 with TRBJ1-3; TRBD1 agrees at 11 bases. Material for sequencing was PBMCs or T cells enriched from blood (not recorded which). Here the CDR3 reads CASSGLGTGGTPSGNTIYF. The CDR3, as DNA: TGTGCCAGCAGCGGCCTGGGGACAGGGGGAACGCCCTCTGGAAACACCATATATTTT. Filled out from reference TRBV9 and TRBJ1-3, the complete variable domain reads DSGVTQTPKHLITATGQRVTLRCSPRSGDLSVYWYQQSLDQGLQFLIQYYNGEERAKGNILERFSAQQFPDLHSELNLSSLELGDSALYFCASSGLGTGGTPSGNTIYFGEGSWLTVV.